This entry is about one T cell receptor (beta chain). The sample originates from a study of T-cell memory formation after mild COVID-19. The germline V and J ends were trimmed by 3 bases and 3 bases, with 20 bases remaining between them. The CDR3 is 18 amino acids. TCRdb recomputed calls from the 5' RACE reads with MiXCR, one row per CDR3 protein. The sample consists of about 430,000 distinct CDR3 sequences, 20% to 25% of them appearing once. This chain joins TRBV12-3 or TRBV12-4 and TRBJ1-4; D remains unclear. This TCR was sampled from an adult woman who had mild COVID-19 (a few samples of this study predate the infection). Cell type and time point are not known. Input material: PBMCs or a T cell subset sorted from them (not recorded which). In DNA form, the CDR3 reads TGTGCCAGCAGTTTCTCGGCATCCTCATCAGGATCTAATGAAAAACTGTTTTTT. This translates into CASSFSASSSGSNEKLFF.